This entry lists 25 T cell receptor beta chains sequenced from one sample in a study of cytomegalovirus exposure and HLA in healthy donors. The study ran its PCR with 60 Vbeta and 13 Jbeta primers. Assay: immunoSEQ multiplex PCR; the TCRdb copy retains only in-frame clones and omits some. The sample lists tens of thousands of clones, roughly 68% occurring once. Sequenced: PBMCs. These receptors originate from a woman in her 50s in good health and CMV-seronegative.

The CDR3 sequence is CSVGSSGFRTDTQYF. The CDR3 coding sequence is TGCAGCGTCGGGAGTAGCGGGTTCCGCACAGATACGCAGTATTTT. The chain combines TRBV29-1 with TRBJ2-3; 7 positions match TRBD2. J was trimmed by 1 base and V by 6 bases; bases with no gene match: 10. Germline V CDR1 and CDR2: SQVTM, ANQGSEA. The CDR3 runs to 15 residues.

This clone showed up just once. The gene calls are TRBV19 and TRBJ1-1, with 11 bases fitting TRBD1. Looked up from germline, CDR1 is LNHDA and CDR2 is SQIVND (reference sequence). V lost 4 bases to trimming and J lost 5 bases; unmatched junction nucleotides: 9. The CDR3 contains 16 residues. The CDR3, as DNA: TGTGCCAGTAGTACCAGGACAGGGGGCTCGCATACTGAAGCTTTCTTT. This encodes CASSTRTGGSHTEAFF.

This clone was seen more than once but under ten times. This chain connects TRBV19 to TRBJ1-5, with D maybe TRBD1 (5 bases). The CDR3 loop spans 18 amino acids. Germline V CDR1 and CDR2: LNHDA, SQIVND (reference sequence). V lost 3 bases, J lost 2 bases, and 20 bases lay in between. The CDR3 DNA follows: TGTGCCAGTAGTATGGGGCGAAGGGATGGTGGGGGCAATCAGCCCCAGCATTTT. Amino acid sequence: CASSMGRRDGGGNQPQHF.

The chain links TRBV6-5 to TRBJ1-1, with 11 bases lining up with TRBD1. The CDR3 runs to 13 residues. The J segment lost 11 bases and the V segment lost 4 bases, leaving 6 bases of the junction unmatched. Germline V gene data show CDR1 as MNHEY and CDR2 as SVGAGI. CDR3 protein: CASSFRDRGEAFF. CDR3 nucleotide sequence: TGTGCCAGCAGTTTCCGGGACAGGGGGGAGGCTTTCTTT.

The count of this clone is one. The V gene is TRBV15, the J gene TRBJ2-7; tentatively, D is TRBD1 (6 bases). Germline values: CDR1 LNHNV, CDR2 YYDKDF (reference sequence). CDR3 length: 12 amino acids. Trimming stripped 3 bases from V and 7 bases from J, with 10 bases between. CDR3: CATSRGAREQYF. CDR3 sequence (DNA): TGTGCCACCAGCAGGGGGGCACGGGAGCAGTACTTC.

This chain links TRBV6-5 with TRBJ1-5; D may be TRBD1 (5 bases). This CDR3 is built from 15 residues. CDR1 and CDR2 (germline): MNHEY, SVGAGI. Trimming shortened V by 5 bases and J by 4 bases, and 15 bases separated the two germline ends. The CDR3 sequence: CASSRSTQVNQPQHF. The CDR3 coding sequence is TGTGCCAGCAGTCGTTCGACACAGGTTAATCAGCCCCAGCATTTT.

Only one count was recorded for this clone. The V and J genes are TRBV29-1 and TRBJ2-3; maybe TRBD2 (5 bases). The CDR3 contains 14 residues. Germline assignment: CDR1 SQVTM and CDR2 ANQGSEA. V lost 4 bases and J lost 4, with 15 bases in between. The CDR3 here is CSVGKNLASDTQYF. CDR3 sequence (DNA): TGCAGCGTTGGGAAGAACTTAGCGTCAGATACGCAGTATTTT.

V and J are TRBV6-6 and TRBJ2-2; the D is unclear. The CDR3 runs to 15 residues. The germline V and J ends were trimmed by 0 bases and 3 bases, with 8 bases remaining between them. CDR1 and CDR2 from the germline V gene are MNHNY and SVGAGI (reference sequence). CDR3 sequence: CASSYSGSYTGELFF. The DNA of the CDR3 is TGTGCCAGCAGTTACTCCGGGTCGTACACCGGGGAGCTGTTTTTT.

The V gene is TRBV27, the J gene TRBJ1-2; D is uncertain. V lost 6 bases, J lost 2 bases, and 13 bases lay in between. Looked up from germline, CDR1 is MNHEY and CDR2 is SMNVEV (reference sequence). The length of the CDR3 is 14 residues. CDR3 amino acids: CASRLLGPNYGYTF. Written as DNA, the CDR3 is TGTGCCAGCAGATTGCTGGGCCCCAACTATGGCTACACCTTC.

The rearrangement joins TRBV15 to TRBJ1-4; D call uncertain. Germline V gene data show CDR1 as LNHNV and CDR2 as YYDKDF (reference sequence). This CDR3 is built from 13 residues. The V end was cut by 0 bases, the J end by 6 bases, with 5 bases between. DNA of the CDR3: TGTGCCACCAGCAGAGATCGCGATGAAAAACTGTTTTTT. This gives the protein CATSRDRDEKLFF.

The genes are TRBV9 and TRBJ1-3, with D possibly TRBD1 on 5 matching bases. The germline V gene has CDR1 SGDLS and CDR2 YYNGEE. Trimming removed 1 base at V and 2 bases at J, with 13 bases between. The CDR3 totals 16 residues. Here the CDR3 reads CASSVYGTDPGNTIYF. DNA of the CDR3: TGTGCCAGCAGCGTATATGGGACTGACCCTGGAAACACCATATATTTT.

The rearrangement links TRBV6-5 to TRBJ2-7; maybe TRBD2 (7 bases). This CDR3 has 12 residues. The V end lost 7 bases, the J end lost 11 bases, and 18 bases lay between the germline ends. The germline CDR1 and CDR2 sequences are MNHEY and SVGAGI. CDR3 in amino acids: CASTPHRAGEYF. Here the CDR3 DNA reads TGTGCCAGCACCCCCCACAGGGCGGGAGAGTACTTC.

This chain connects TRBV5-1 to TRBJ2-7; 9 bases map to TRBD1. Germline-derived CDR1 and CDR2 are SGHRS and YFSETQ. Trimming at V came to 3 bases and at J to 2 bases, leaving 3 bases not matched to a gene. This CDR3 has 14 amino acids. CDR3 sequence (DNA): TGCGCCAGCAGCTCCGGGACAGGGACCTACGAGCAGTACTTC. Its protein product is CASSSGTGTYEQYF.

The chain uses TRBV9 and TRBJ2-1, with D perhaps matching TRBD1 (6 bases). V lost 3 bases, J lost 10 bases, and 20 bases lay in between. This CDR3 comprises 15 residues. Germline V gene sequence: CDR1 SGDLS, CDR2 YYNGEE. The CDR3 DNA sequence: TGTGCCAGCAGCGCCTACCTGGGACACGGGGAAGAGCAGTTCTTC. Protein product: CASSAYLGHGEEQFF.

This chain connects TRBV7-9 to TRBJ1-2; 9 bases map to TRBD1. Germline assignment: CDR1 SEHNR and CDR2 FQNEAQ (reference sequence). V lost 5 bases to trimming and J lost 6 bases; unmatched junction nucleotides: 7. The CDR3 spans 14 residues. This chain's CDR3 is CASSRQGGWHGYTF. DNA for the CDR3: TGTGCCAGCAGCCGACAGGGGGGATGGCATGGCTACACCTTC.

V and J are TRBV19 and TRBJ1-2; 9 bases fit TRBD1. The trim removed 6 bases at V and 7 bases at J, leaving 3 bases unmatched. CDR3 length: 12 residues. Germline CDR1 and CDR2: LNHDA and SQIVND (reference sequence). The CDR3 is CASRQGAIGYTF. Written as DNA, the CDR3 is TGTGCCAGTAGACAGGGGGCTATTGGCTACACCTTC.

This chain links TRBV6-5 with TRBJ2-2, with TRBD1 identical over 8 bases. Germline lookup yields CDR1 MNHEY and CDR2 SVGAGI. The CDR3 has 16 residues. J gave up 1 base and V 2 bases, and 3 bases lay outside the gene matches. The CDR3 bases are TGTGCCAGCAGTTACCTCGGGACAGGGAACACCGGGGAGCTGTTTTTT. This gives the protein CASSYLGTGNTGELFF.

This clone was counted only a few times. The V and J genes are TRBV4-2 and TRBJ1-5, with 8 bases aligning to TRBD1. In germline, CDR1 is LGHNA, CDR2 YNFKEQ. The CDR3 contains 13 residues. After removal of 5 bases from V and 5 bases from J, the junction contained 2 bases not matched to a gene. The CDR3 reads CASSADRDQPQHF. DNA of the CDR3: TGTGCCAGCAGCGCGGACAGGGATCAGCCCCAGCATTTT.

The genes are TRBV11-3 and TRBJ2-1; D is possibly TRBD2 (6 bases). Germline V gene lookup returns CDR1 SGHNT and CDR2 YENEEA. The CDR3 has 11 residues. V was clipped by 5 bases and J by 12 bases, with 11 bases between them. CDR3 DNA: TGTGCCAGCAGCCTAGGGGAGGTGCAGTTCTTC. Translation gives CASSLGEVQFF.

This clone has more than one count but fewer than ten. The V and J genes are TRBV19 and TRBJ2-7, with TRBD1 as a possible D gene (6 bases). Deletions cut 8 bases from V and 3 bases from J, with 14 bases between. Per the germline V gene, CDR1 is LNHDA and CDR2 is SQIVND (reference sequence). The CDR3 runs 13 residues. The CDR3 DNA sequence: TGTGCCAGTTCCGGGACACCGCTCTACGAGCAGTACTTC. This sequence encodes CASSGTPLYEQYF.

Only one count was recorded for this clone. This rearrangement joins TRBV9 to TRBJ1-5, with 9 nucleotides matching TRBD1. J was trimmed by 4 bases and V by 0 bases; bases with no gene match: 2. The germline V gene encodes CDR1 SGDLS and CDR2 YYNGEE. The CDR3 spans 15 residues. The chain's CDR3 is CASSVAGTGNQPQHF. For the CDR3, the DNA is TGTGCCAGCAGCGTAGCGGGGACAGGGAATCAGCCCCAGCATTTT.

The V call is TRBV7-6, the J call TRBJ2-7; 8 bases fit TRBD2. CDR1 SGHVS and CDR2 FNYEAQ come from the germline V gene. The CDR3 is made up of 15 amino acids. After removal of 0 bases from V and 7 bases from J, the junction contained 8 bases not matched to a gene. CDR3 sequence (DNA): TGTGCCAGCAGCTTAGCAGGAGCGGGAGCGGTAGAGCAGTACTTC. As protein: CASSLAGAGAVEQYF.

V usage is TRBV19 and J usage is TRBJ1-5, with D tentatively TRBD1 (5 bases). The CDR3 loop spans 13 amino acids. The germline CDR1 and CDR2 sequences are LNHDA and SQIVND (reference sequence). The V end lost 6 bases, the J end lost 9 bases, and 15 bases lay between the germline ends. DNA for the CDR3: TGTGCCAGTAGAGATGGGGACTACGGGCCCCAGCATTTT. Amino acids: CASRDGDYGPQHF.

The chain couples TRBV7-9 to TRBJ2-7; 16 bases are shared with TRBD2. There are 15 residues in the CDR3. In germline, CDR1 is SEHNR, CDR2 FQNEAQ (reference sequence). Trimming took 5 bases from V and 7 from J; bases not matched to a gene: 5. The CDR3 protein is CASSTGLAGGREQYF. CDR3 in DNA: TGTGCCAGCAGCACGGGACTAGCGGGAGGGAGAGAGCAGTACTTC.

The rearrangement links TRBV6-6 to TRBJ2-3; D is perhaps TRBD2 (5 bases). The CDR3 spans 12 residues. Trimming took 7 bases from V and 8 from J, leaving 13 bases between them. Germline-derived CDR1 and CDR2 are MNHNY and SVGAGI (reference sequence). DNA of the CDR3: TGTGCCAGCACCCCCCGGGCGGGTACGCAGTATTTT. As protein: CASTPRAGTQYF.